One sample yielded the 2 T cell receptor beta chains listed below, sequenced in a study of blood T cell repertoires in COVID-19. The protocol was immunoSEQ multiplex PCR, while the TCRdb copy is restricted to in-frame clones and leaves out a portion. This sample yields approximately 350,000 clones, of which roughly nine tenths are seen a single time; more than 0.8% belongs to the top ten. The sample consisted of PBMCs or T cells enriched from blood (not recorded which). The receptor set was obtained from a man between 18 and 35 years old who had recovered from COVID-19.

The chain recombines TRBV7-3 with TRBJ2-1; 10 bases are shared with TRBD1. Germline V gene lookup returns CDR1 SGHTA and CDR2 FQGTGA. The V and J ends lost 2 bases and 5 bases, in that order; junction bases with no gene match: 3. The CDR3 consists of 15 residues. CDR3 amino acids: CASSLLGTGDNEQFF. CDR3 coding DNA: TGTGCCAGCAGCTTATTGGGGACAGGGGACAATGAGCAGTTCTTC.

The genes are TRBV20-1 and TRBJ1-6; 9 bases match TRBD1. CDR1 DFQATT and CDR2 SNEGSKA come from the germline V gene (reference sequence). The CDR3 length is 15 residues. The V segment lost 3 bases and the J segment 12 bases; nucleotides outside the gene matches: 12. CDR3 coding DNA: TGCAGTGCTAGTCATCCGGGACAGGGTGAAGGACCCCTCCACTTT. This encodes CSASHPGQGEGPLHF.